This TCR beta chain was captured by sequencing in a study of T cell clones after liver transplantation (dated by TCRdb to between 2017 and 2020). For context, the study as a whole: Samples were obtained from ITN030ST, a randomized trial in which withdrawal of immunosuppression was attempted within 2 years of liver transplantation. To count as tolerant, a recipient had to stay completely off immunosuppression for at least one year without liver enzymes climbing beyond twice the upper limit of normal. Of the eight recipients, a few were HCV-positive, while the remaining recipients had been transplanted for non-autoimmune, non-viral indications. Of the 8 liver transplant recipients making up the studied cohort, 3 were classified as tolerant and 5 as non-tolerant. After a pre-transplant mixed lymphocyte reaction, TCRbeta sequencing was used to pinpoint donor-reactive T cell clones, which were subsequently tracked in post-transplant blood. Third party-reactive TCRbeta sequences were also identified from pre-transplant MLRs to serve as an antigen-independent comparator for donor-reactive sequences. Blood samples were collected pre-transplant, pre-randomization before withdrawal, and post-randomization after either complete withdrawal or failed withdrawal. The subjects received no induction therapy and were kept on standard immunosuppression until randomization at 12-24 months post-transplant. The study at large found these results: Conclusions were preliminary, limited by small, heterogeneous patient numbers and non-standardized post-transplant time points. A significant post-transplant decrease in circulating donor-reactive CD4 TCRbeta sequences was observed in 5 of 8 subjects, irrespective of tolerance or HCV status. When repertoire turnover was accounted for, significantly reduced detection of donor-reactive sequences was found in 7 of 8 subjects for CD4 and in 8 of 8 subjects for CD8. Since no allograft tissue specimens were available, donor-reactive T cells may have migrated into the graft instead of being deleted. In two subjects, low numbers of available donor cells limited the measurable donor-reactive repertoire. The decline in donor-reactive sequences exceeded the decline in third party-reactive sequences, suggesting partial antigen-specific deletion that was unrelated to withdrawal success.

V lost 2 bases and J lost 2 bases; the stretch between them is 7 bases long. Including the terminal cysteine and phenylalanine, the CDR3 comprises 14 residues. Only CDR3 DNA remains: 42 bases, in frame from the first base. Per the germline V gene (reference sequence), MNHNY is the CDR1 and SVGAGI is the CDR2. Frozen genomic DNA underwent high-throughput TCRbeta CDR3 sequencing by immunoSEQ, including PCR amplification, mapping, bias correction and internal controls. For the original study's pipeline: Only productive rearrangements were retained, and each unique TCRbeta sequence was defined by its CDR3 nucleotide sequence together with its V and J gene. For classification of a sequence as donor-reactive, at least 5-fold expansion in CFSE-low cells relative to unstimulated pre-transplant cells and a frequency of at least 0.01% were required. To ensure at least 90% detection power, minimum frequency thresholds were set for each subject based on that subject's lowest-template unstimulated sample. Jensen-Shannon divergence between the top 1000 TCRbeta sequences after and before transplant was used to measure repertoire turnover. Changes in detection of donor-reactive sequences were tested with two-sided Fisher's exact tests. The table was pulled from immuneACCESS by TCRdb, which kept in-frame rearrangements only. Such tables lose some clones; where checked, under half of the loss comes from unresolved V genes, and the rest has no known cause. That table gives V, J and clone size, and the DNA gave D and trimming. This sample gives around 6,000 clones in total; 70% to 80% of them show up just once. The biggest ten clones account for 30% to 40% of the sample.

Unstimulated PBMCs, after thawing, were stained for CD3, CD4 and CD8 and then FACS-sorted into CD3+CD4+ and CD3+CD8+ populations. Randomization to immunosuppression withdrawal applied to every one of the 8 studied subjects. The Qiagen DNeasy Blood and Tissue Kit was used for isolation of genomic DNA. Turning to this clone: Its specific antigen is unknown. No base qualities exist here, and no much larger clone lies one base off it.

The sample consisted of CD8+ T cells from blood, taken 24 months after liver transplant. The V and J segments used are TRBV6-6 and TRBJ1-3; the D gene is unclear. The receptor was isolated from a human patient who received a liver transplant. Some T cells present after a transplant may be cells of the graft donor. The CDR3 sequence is CASSYGGAGNTIYF. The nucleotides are TGTGCCAGCAGTTACGGAGGAGCTGGAAACACCATATATTTT.